The 30 T cell receptor beta chains given below trace back to one sample, sequenced in a study of tumor and adjacent non-tumor tissue in lung cancer. RNA was extracted from bulk tissue without any cell sorting. TCRbeta libraries were built with three rounds of nested PCR, modified from ARM-PCR. TCRdb processed the multiplex PCR reads anew with MiXCR; each CDR3 protein has one entry. The data contain some 200,000 distinct CDR3 sequences, 71% of them seen just once; the ten biggest clones take up about 25%. Specimen: lung tumor tissue. These receptors were taken from a man aged 60-69 years with non-small cell lung cancer.

To note about this clonotype: The CDR3 does not end in the conserved phenylalanine or tryptophan, so this is likely a read error. The chain is built from TRBV12-3 or TRBV12-4 and TRBJ1-2, with D perhaps TRBD1 (6 bases). CDR3 length: 13 residues. The CDR3 nucleotides read TGTGTCAGCAGGGGAGGAGATGACTATGGCTACACCTTA. Translating gives CVSRGGDDYGYTL.

This clonotype was observed a handful of times. CDR3 amino acids: CASSLAGQGADYEQYF. CDR3 coding DNA: TGTGCCAGCAGTTTAGCGGGACAGGGAGCCGATTACGAGCAGTACTTC. The rearrangement links TRBV12-3 or TRBV12-4 to TRBJ2-7; 9 nucleotides align to TRBD1. CDR3 length: 16 residues. V was clipped by 0 bases and J by 4 bases; unmatched bases: 7.

The table lists this clonotype with a few counts. The rearrangement links TRBV20-1 to TRBJ2-5; TRBD2 matches 7 bases. Germline V gene sequence: CDR1 DFQATT, CDR2 SNEGSKA (reference sequence). V lost 3 bases to trimming and J lost 0 bases; unmatched junction nucleotides: 10. The CDR3 has 16 amino acids. The DNA for the CDR3 is TGCAGTGCTAGTAGGCTAGCGGACGGGTACCAAGAGACCCAGTACTTC. It encodes CSASRLADGYQETQYF.

Regarding this clonotype: The junction does not match germline at one end; this may be a read error. This chain connects TRBV7-2 to TRBJ2-1; 8 bases line up with TRBD1. Per the germline V gene, CDR1 is SGHTA and CDR2 is FQGNSA. CDR3 size: 15 residues. The CDR3 DNA is TGTACCAGCAGCTTAACAGGGGGGACCTACAATGAGCACCTCTTC. Translating gives CTSSLTGGTYNEHLF.

Notes on this clonotype: The junction does not match germline at one end; this may be a read error. The genes are TRBV30 and TRBJ2-3, with 11 bases aligning to TRBD2. Per the germline V gene, CDR1 is GTSNPN and CDR2 is SVGIG (reference sequence). The CDR3 runs 15 residues. DNA for the CDR3: TGTGACTGGAGGACTAGCGGGTCCAGGCCAGATACGCAGTATTTT. It is translated as CDWRTSGSRPDTQYF.

The CDR3 DNA follows: TGTGCCAGCACTACAAGCGGGGGCAACACTGAAGCTTTCTTT. As protein: CASTTSGGNTEAFF. The chain combines TRBV11-1 with TRBJ1-1, with D perhaps matching TRBD1 (6 bases). V lost 7 bases and J lost 2, with 14 bases in between. The germline V gene encodes CDR1 SGHAT and CDR2 FQDESV (reference sequence). The CDR3 length is 14 residues.

The V gene is TRBV6-2 or TRBV6-3, the J gene TRBJ2-7; D call uncertain. V shed 10 bases and J shed 1 base, with 17 bases lying between them. Germline-derived CDR1 and CDR2 are MNHEY and SVGEGT. CDR3 length: 14 amino acids. CDR3 residues: CANTAQIISYEQYF. Written as DNA, the CDR3 is TGTGCCAACACCGCACAAATAATATCCTACGAGCAGTACTTC.

Notes on this clonotype: A much larger clonotype is one base distant, so this may be a read error. The DNA of the CDR3 is TGCAGCCTGGGGGAGGATGGAAACACCATATATTTT. Its protein product is CSLGEDGNTIYF. This chain links TRBV29-1 with TRBJ1-3; TRBD1 is a possible D gene (5 bases). V gave up 8 bases and J gave up 3 bases, with 11 bases separating them. The germline gives CDR1 SQVTM, CDR2 ANQGSEA. This CDR3 has 12 residues.

To note about this clonotype: It may be a read error: a sequence one base away is much more abundant. This chain links TRBV29-1 with TRBJ2-2; unclear D gene. Germline CDR1 SQVTM, CDR2 ANQGSEA. The CDR3 sequence is 14 residues long. Trimming left V 6 bases short and J 1 base short, with 12 bases between. The chain's CDR3 is CSVLKGRNTGELFF. CDR3 nucleotide sequence: TGCAGCGTCCTAAAGGGAAGGAACACCGGGGAGCTGTTTTTT.

As to this clonotype: A clone one base away is much larger, so this may be a read error. Likely a read error: the CDR3 ends without its conserved phenylalanine or tryptophan. This rearrangement joins TRBV29-1 to TRBJ1-1; tentatively, D is TRBD1 (6 bases). V gave up 5 bases and J gave up 1 base, with 11 bases separating them. Germline lookup yields CDR1 SQVTM and CDR2 ANQGSEA. The CDR3 extends over 13 amino acids. CDR3 protein: CSVRGRANTEAFY. Written as DNA, the CDR3 is TGCAGCGTTAGGGGGAGGGCGAACACTGAAGCTTTCTAT.

About this clonotype itself: Compared with germline, one end of the junction differs, possibly owing to a read error. CDR3 nucleotides: TGTGTCAGCAGCTTATCTCAGCTAGCGGGAGGCAACAATGAGAAGTTCTTC. Translation: CVSSLSQLAGGNNEKFF. V usage is TRBV11-1 and J usage is TRBJ2-1; 11 nucleotides agree with TRBD2. The CDR3 is 17 residues long. The V gene's germline CDR1 is SGHAT and CDR2 FQDESV (reference sequence).

Comment on this clonotype: A much larger clone differs by one base, so this may be a read error. V gene TRBV7-8 combines with J gene TRBJ1-4, with D uncertain. The CDR3 is made up of 13 amino acids. Germline loops: CDR1 SGHVS, CDR2 FQNEAQ. The CDR3 here is CVSSVYLRGALFF. The CDR3 DNA reads as TGTGTCAGCAGCGTCTACCTCAGAGGCGCACTGTTTTTT. Full variable domain (missing parts from reference TRBV7-8 and TRBJ1-4): GAGVSQSPRYKVAKRGQDVALRCDPISGHVSLFWYQQALGQGPEFLTYFQNEAQLDKSGLPSDRFFAERPEGSVSTLKIQRTQQEDSAVYLCVSSVYLRGALFFGSGTQLSVL.

A note on this clonotype: The junction shows a germline mismatch at one end, possibly a read error. The chain uses TRBV4-1 and TRBJ2-1; the match to TRBD2 covers 9 bases. From germline, CDR1 is MGHRA and CDR2 YSYEKL. The CDR3 contains 15 residues. DNA of the CDR3: TGTGCCAGCAGCCCGGTGGGCGGGAGGGCCCATGAGCAGTTCTTC. Amino acid sequence: CASSPVGGRAHEQFF.

Worth noting for this clonotype: This may be a read error, as it is one base from a much larger clone. V and J are TRBV4-3 and TRBJ1-5; D is undetermined. CDR1 and CDR2 from the germline V gene are LGHNA and YSLEER. This CDR3 contains 13 residues. The DNA for the CDR3 is TGCGCCAGCAGCGACACTCGGGATCAGCACCAGCATTTT. Amino acid sequence: CASSDTRDQHQHF.

The chain employs TRBV6-1 and TRBJ2-1; tentatively, D is TRBD1 or TRBD2 (5 bases each). The length of the CDR3 is 15 residues. Trimming took 2 bases from V and 2 from J, leaving 10 bases between them. CDR1 is MNHNS and CDR2 is SASEGT in the germline V gene. For the CDR3, the DNA is TGTGCCAGCAGTGAATTCCGGGGCCCCTACAATGAGCAGTTCTTC. As protein: CASSEFRGPYNEQFF.

Note on this clonotype: The conserved final phenylalanine or tryptophan is absent from the CDR3, which likely points to a read error. This chain links TRBV11-2 with TRBJ1-5; D remains ambiguous. The CDR3 is 15 amino acids. V was trimmed by 0 bases and J by 4 bases, leaving 10 bases between them. Looked up from germline, CDR1 is SGHAT and CDR2 is FQNNGV. DNA for the CDR3: TGTGCCAGCAGCTTAGAAGGGAACAGTAATCAGCCCCAGCATTAT. Translated, it gives CASSLEGNSNQPQHY.

This clonotype was seen ten or more times. V gene TRBV12-3 or TRBV12-4 combines with J gene TRBJ1-2, with no clear D. CDR3 length: 14 amino acids. Trimming stripped 3 bases from V and 4 bases from J, with 12 bases between. CDR3 loop: CASSLTGSIYGYTF. The CDR3 nucleotides read TGTGCCAGCAGTTTGACCGGATCAATCTATGGCTACACCTTC.

V and J are TRBV19 and TRBJ2-1; D unresolved. The germline gives CDR1 LNHDA, CDR2 SQIVND (reference sequence). This CDR3 is 14 amino acids long. Trimming took off 5 bases at V and 9 bases at J, with 17 bases between the two ends. The CDR3 nucleotides read TGTGCCAGTAGTTACAACCGGTGTTGGGGTGAGCAGTTCTTC. This encodes CASSYNRCWGEQFF.

With respect to this clonotype: At one end the junction does not follow the germline gene, possibly because of a read error. This chain connects TRBV5-1 to TRBJ2-1; no clear D gene. The CDR3 covers 14 residues. Germline CDR1 reads SGHRS; CDR2 reads YFSETQ. CDR3 in amino acids: CAGSRSTSYNEQFF. The DNA of the CDR3 is TGCGCCGGCAGCCGGAGTACCTCATACAATGAGCAGTTCTTC.

About this clonotype itself: A clone one base away is much larger, so this may be a read error. The V gene is TRBV24-1, the J gene TRBJ1-2, with a possible D match to TRBD1 (5 bases). This CDR3 comprises 14 residues. Germline V lookup: CDR1 KGHDR, CDR2 SFDVKD. V lost 6 bases and J 3 bases, leaving 13 bases between the germline ends. The CDR3 DNA reads TGTGCCACCAGTAATACCGGGACGTACTATGGCTACACCTTC. It is translated as CATSNTGTYYGYTF.

The chain uses TRBV6-2 or TRBV6-3 and TRBJ2-5, with a weak D call TRBD2 (6 bases). The CDR3 loop spans 15 amino acids. V lost 2 bases and J lost 8, with 18 bases in between. Germline values: CDR1 MNHEY, CDR2 SVGEGT. The CDR3 is CASSYLKLGGDTQYF. CDR3 DNA: TGTGCCAGCAGTTACCTAAAACTAGGAGGGGATACCCAGTACTTC.

About this clonotype: This may be a read error: a much more frequent sequence differs by one nucleotide. The V and J genes are TRBV12-3 or TRBV12-4 and TRBJ2-2; no clear D gene. Trimming removed 5 bases at V and 2 bases at J, with 12 bases between. This CDR3 is 15 amino acids long. The CDR3 here is CASSIVRPNTGELFF. CDR3 bases: TGTGCCAGCAGTATAGTGCGGCCCAACACCGGGGAGCTGTTTTTT.

This clonotype showed up just once. A clone one base away is much larger, so this may be a read error. V and J are TRBV13 and TRBJ2-7; possible D gene TRBD2, 5 bases. Looked up from germline, CDR1 is PRHDT and CDR2 is FYEKMQ (reference sequence). The CDR3 runs to 13 residues. Trimming stripped 5 bases from V and 4 bases from J, with 12 bases between. For the CDR3, the DNA is TGTGCCAGCAGCCCTTACGGGAAGTACGAGCAGTACTTC. It is translated as CASSPYGKYEQYF.

J is TRBJ2-2 and V is TRBV12-3 or TRBV12-4; 11 positions match TRBD1. The junction had 3 bases not matched to a gene; V was cut back by 7 bases and J by 2 bases. The CDR3 extends over 15 amino acids. CDR3 nucleotide sequence: TGTGCCAGCACTCGGACAGGGGGCAACACCGGGGAGCTGTTTTTT. The encoded protein is CASTRTGGNTGELFF.

The rearrangement links TRBV7-9 to TRBJ1-1; D remains unclear. From germline, CDR1 is SEHNR and CDR2 FQNEAQ (reference sequence). The ends were cut back, 5 bases at V and 4 bases at J, with 14 bases in the middle. CDR3 length equals 14 residues. CDR3 sequence reads: CASSTLAMATEAFF. For the CDR3, the DNA is TGTGCCAGCAGCACCCTGGCCATGGCCACTGAAGCTTTCTTT.

On this clonotype: This CDR3 fails to terminate in the conserved phenylalanine or tryptophan, so it likely reflects a read error. For the CDR3, the DNA is TGTGTCAGCAGCTTAAATCCCTCGTCGGGCGCTGAGCAGTTCTCC. Protein sequence: CVSSLNPSSGAEQFS. The chain links TRBV11-2 to TRBJ2-1; the D is unclear. This CDR3 comprises 15 residues. Germline CDR1 is SGHAT and CDR2 is FQNNGV.

This clonotype was recorded at least ten times. V and J are TRBV20-1 and TRBJ2-5; D is unclear. Germline CDR1 and CDR2: DFQATT and SNEGSKA (reference sequence). Trimming shortened V by 0 bases and J by 12 bases, and 23 bases separated the two germline ends. The CDR3 has 15 residues. CDR3 residues: CSARDHRSATGLKYF. CDR3 nucleotide sequence: TGCAGTGCTAGAGATCATCGGAGCGCCACCGGTCTTAAGTACTTC.

With regard to this clonotype: This may stem from a read error, because a much larger clone lies one nucleotide away. This sequence joins TRBV20-1 and TRBJ2-7, with 10 positions matching TRBD1. The CDR3 consists of 14 residues. Germline CDR1 DFQATT, CDR2 SNEGSKA (reference sequence). V lost 3 bases and J lost 5; bases outside the gene matches: 7. The CDR3 nucleotides are TGCAGTGCTAGGGGGGGACAGGGGACGAACGAGCAGTACTTC. This gives the protein CSARGGQGTNEQYF.

This clonotype has just a few counts. V and J are TRBV28 and TRBJ2-1; 11 bases are a match to TRBD2. V lost 6 bases and J lost 8; bases outside the gene matches: 15. There are 17 residues in the CDR3. Germline loops: CDR1 MDHEN, CDR2 SYDVKM. The CDR3 DNA reads as TGTGCCAGCAGCTATAGGGGGTCTAGCGGGGGGCGGTATGAGCAGTTCTTC. It translates to CASSYRGSSGGRYEQFF.

About this clonotype: Without the conserved terminal phenylalanine or tryptophan, this CDR3 likely stems from a read error. This chain links TRBV20-1 with TRBJ2-1; no definite D call. The CDR3 consists of 12 residues. Trimming stripped 5 bases from V and 8 bases from J, with 13 bases between. The germline gives CDR1 DFQATT, CDR2 SNEGSKA (reference sequence). CDR3 in DNA: TGCAGTGCTCCGAAGGGCCCCGATGAGCAGTTCATC. Amino acid sequence: CSAPKGPDEQFI.